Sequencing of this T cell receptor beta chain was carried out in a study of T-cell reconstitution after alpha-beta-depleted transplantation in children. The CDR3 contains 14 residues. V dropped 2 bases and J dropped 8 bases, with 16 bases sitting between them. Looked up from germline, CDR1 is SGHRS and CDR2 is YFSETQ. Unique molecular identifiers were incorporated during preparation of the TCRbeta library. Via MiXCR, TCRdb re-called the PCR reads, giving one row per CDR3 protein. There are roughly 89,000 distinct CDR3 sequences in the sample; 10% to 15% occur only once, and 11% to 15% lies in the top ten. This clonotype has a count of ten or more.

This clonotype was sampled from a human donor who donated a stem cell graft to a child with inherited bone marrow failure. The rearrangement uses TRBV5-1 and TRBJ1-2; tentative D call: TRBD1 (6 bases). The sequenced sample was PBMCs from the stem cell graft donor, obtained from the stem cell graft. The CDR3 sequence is CASSFAGAQKGYTF. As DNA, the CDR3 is TGCGCCAGCAGCTTTGCAGGGGCGCAGAAAGGCTACACCTTC.